This T cell receptor beta chain was sequenced during a study of cytomegalovirus exposure and HLA in healthy donors. Each donor was nominally healthy when sampled (though unrecorded immune exposures were likely). PCR was performed using 60 Vbeta and 13 Jbeta primers. The repertoire was sequenced with immunoSEQ multiplex PCR; TCRdb's copy has only in-frame clones and lacks some. In total, the table holds tens of thousands of clones. Notes on the study in general: In vitro work confirmed that three CMV-associated chains recognize CMV antigens. CMV serostatus stood as the only immune exposure information on hand.

About this clone itself: Its cognate antigen is unknown.

The sample taken for sequencing was PBMCs. This TCR derives from a human donor in good health.

The CDR3 loop reads CASSLDRETAYGYTF. CDR3 sequence (DNA): TGTGCCAGCAGCTTGGACCGGGAAACAGCCTATGGCTACACCTTC. The J gene is TRBJ1-2, the V gene TRBV5-4; D is unresolved. Germline loops: CDR1 SGHNT, CDR2 YYREEE (reference sequence). V was clipped by 0 bases and J by 4 bases, with 13 bases between them. CDR3 length: 15 residues. Looking up the rest from reference TRBV5-4 and TRBJ1-2 gives the full variable domain: ETGVTQSPTHLIKTRGQQVTLRCSSQSGHNTVSWYQQALGQGPQFIFQYYREEENGRGNFPPRFSGLQFPNYSSELNVNALELDDSALYLCASSLDRETAYGYTFGSGTRLTVV.